Listed below are T cell receptor beta chains from one sample, sequenced in a study of T cell repertoires in aging, cancer and after chemotherapy. From the multiplex PCR reads, TCRdb called clonotypes with MiXCR, one entry per CDR3 protein. Altogether 5,200 or so distinct CDR3 sequences are present, under 50% being singletons, with the ten largest covering 45%. The sequenced sample consisted of blood. All receptors derive from a human donor with a blood cancer. CDR3s include the opening cysteine and the closing phenylalanine or tryptophan. D genes are given only for firm matches. Expanded clones are given a class, and other clones once, few, many or no size at all.

cdr3_nt,cdr3_aa,d_call,clone_size,v_call,j_call
TGTGCCACCAGTGATTTGGGCACAGATACGCAGTATTTT,CATSDLGTDTQYF,.,.,TRBV24-1,TRBJ2-3
TGTGCCAGTAGTAGGGGACTAGCGGGGGGGACAAGCACAGATACGCAGTATTTT,CASSRGLAGGTSTDTQYF,TRBD2,.,TRBV19,TRBJ2-3
TGCAGTGCTAGAGGGGGGACGTACGCAGAGACCCAGTACTTC,CSARGGTYAETQYF,.,.,TRBV20-1,TRBJ2-5
TGTGCCAGTAGGCCGGGACAGGCTACTTCCGAAAAACTGTTTTTT,CASRPGQATSEKLFF,TRBD1,medium-sized,TRBV19,TRBJ1-4
TGTGCCAGCAGTTTCAACCCCGGGACAGGGCCCTATGGCTACACCTTC,CASSFNPGTGPYGYTF,TRBD1,.,TRBV12-3/TRBV12-4,TRBJ1-2
TGTGCCTGGAGTGCGGGGGCCACAGATACGCAGTATTTT,CAWSAGATDTQYF,.,few,TRBV30,TRBJ2-3
TGTGCCAGTAATCCGGACGTGGGGGATCAGCCCCAGCATTTT,CASNPDVGDQPQHF,.,medium-sized,TRBV19,TRBJ1-5
TGTGCCAGTAGTATAGTACACAGTTCGAACACCGGGGAGCTGTTTTTT,CASSIVHSSNTGELFF,.,large,TRBV19,TRBJ2-2
TGTGCCAGCAGCCTCGGCGGGGGGCGAATAAATTCCTACAATGAGCAGTTCTTC,CASSLGGGRINSYNEQFF,TRBD2,.,TRBV7-4,TRBJ2-1
TGTGCCAGCACCTCAGGGGGCGCTGGCTACACCTTC,CASTSGGAGYTF,.,.,TRBV21-1,TRBJ1-2
TGTGCCAGCAGTTTGGGAGGGGCAAACAATGAGCAGTTCTTC,CASSLGGANNEQFF,TRBD2,few,TRBV28,TRBJ2-1
TGTGCCATCAGTGACCCTTATAGCAATCAGCCCCAGCATTTT,CAISDPYSNQPQHF,.,.,TRBV10-3,TRBJ1-5
TGTGCCAGCAGGGGGACTAGCGGTCCAAATGAGCAGTTCTTC,CASRGTSGPNEQFF,TRBD2,.,TRBV27,TRBJ2-1
TGCAGTGCTGAGACAGGGACAGGGTGGGGGGAGACCCAGTACTTC,CSAETGTGWGETQYF,TRBD1,few,TRBV20-1,TRBJ2-5
TGTGCCAGCAGCCTACCTGACAGGGGGATTTACAATGAGCAGTTCTTC,CASSLPDRGIYNEQFF,TRBD1,medium-sized,TRBV11-1,TRBJ2-1
TGTGCCTGGAGCAGACAGGCGCCGGGAGAGACCCAGTACTTC,CAWSRQAPGETQYF,.,few,TRBV30,TRBJ2-5
TGTGCCAGCAGCTTAGGGGACAGGGGGCGTATTTATGGCTACACCTTC,CASSLGDRGRIYGYTF,TRBD1,medium-sized,TRBV7-9,TRBJ1-2
TGCGCCAGCAGCCAAGAAGTGGGGGTAAGCAATCAGCCCCAGCATTTT,CASSQEVGVSNQPQHF,.,.,TRBV4-1,TRBJ1-5
TGTGCCAGCAGTCCATTATTCGACAGCCATTATGGCTACATCTTC,CASSPLFDSHYGYIF,.,.,TRBV6-5,TRBJ1-2
TGTGCCAGCAGCTTCGACCCCGAGGTGGCCTTC,CASSFDPEVAF,.,.,TRBV7-9,TRBJ1-2
TGTGCCAGCAGCTTAGCGCGGCAGGATGAGCAGTTCTTC,CASSLARQDEQFF,.,few,TRBV7-2,TRBJ2-1
TGTGCCTGGAGTCCACGGGGGCGGAACACTGAAGCTTTCTTT,CAWSPRGRNTEAFF,.,.,TRBV30,TRBJ1-1
TGTGCCATCGGAGCGGGGGGGCCTATAGATACGCAGTATTTT,CAIGAGGPIDTQYF,TRBD2,medium-sized,TRBV27,TRBJ2-3
TGCGCCAGCAGAGAGGGGACAGCCCCAACCTACGAGCAGTACTTC,CASREGTAPTYEQYF,TRBD1,once,TRBV10-1,TRBJ2-7
TGTGCCAGCAGTTACGCGGGACAGGGGTCGGGTTCACCCCTCCACTTT,CASSYAGQGSGSPLHF,TRBD1,few,TRBV6-5,TRBJ1-6
TGTGCCTGGAGTGATTGGACAGGGGGGGGGACAGATACGCAGTATTTT,CAWSDWTGGGTDTQYF,TRBD1,few,TRBV30,TRBJ2-3
TGTGCCAGCAGCCCAGACAGGACAGCTAACTATGGCTACACCTTC,CASSPDRTANYGYTF,.,.,TRBV4-2,TRBJ1-2
TGCAGCGTTGGGGGGGGGATGAACACTGAAGCTTTCTTT,CSVGGGMNTEAFF,.,medium-sized,TRBV29-1,TRBJ1-1
TGTGCCAGCAGCTTGTCCGCCGGGGAGCTGTTTTTT,CASSLSAGELFF,.,.,TRBV6-5,TRBJ2-2
TGTGCCAGCAGTGTATCAGGTGGCAGGGGAGATTCACCCCTCCACTTT,CASSVSGGRGDSPLHF,.,.,TRBV6-5,TRBJ1-6
TGTGCCAGCTCAATCACCCAGGGGAACACTGAAGCTTTCTTT,CASSITQGNTEAFF,.,.,TRBV6-6,TRBJ1-1
TGTGCCAGTAGTCATCAAGCGGGAAGCTCCTACGAGCAGTACTTC,CASSHQAGSSYEQYF,TRBD2,few,TRBV19,TRBJ2-7
TGCAGCGCCCGGGGGAGCCGTTCGCAGTTCTTC,CSARGSRSQFF,.,.,TRBV29-1,TRBJ2-1
TGTGCCAGCTCACCCTTCGTCCCGGGACAGGACGAGCAGTACTTC,CASSPFVPGQDEQYF,TRBD1,.,TRBV18,TRBJ2-7
TGCAGTGCCCACCGGTTGCTTGGCGAGACCCAGTACTTC,CSAHRLLGETQYF,.,.,TRBV20-1,TRBJ2-5
TGCAGTCCACTTCCGGGGGGGCAAAGGAACGAGCAGTACTTC,CSPLPGGQRNEQYF,TRBD2,few,TRBV20-1,TRBJ2-7
TGTGCCAGCAGTTACGAGGCAGGGAACTATGGCTACACCTTC,CASSYEAGNYGYTF,.,.,TRBV6-5,TRBJ1-2
TGTGCCAGTAGTACCCACCCGACCATAGCGGGGGGTTACAATGAGCAGTTCTTC,CASSTHPTIAGGYNEQFF,TRBD2,.,TRBV19,TRBJ2-1
TGTGCCACCAGCAGTAATCCGGGACGCACCGGGGAGCTGTTTTTT,CATSSNPGRTGELFF,.,.,TRBV15,TRBJ2-2
TGTGCCAGCAGTAGGCTACGGTTGGGTTATGATGAAAAACTGTTTTTT,CASSRLRLGYDEKLFF,.,few,TRBV27,TRBJ1-4
TGTGCCAGCAGTGACTCCATAGAGGGACAGGGAACCTACGAGCAGTACTTC,CASSDSIEGQGTYEQYF,TRBD1,.,TRBV6-4,TRBJ2-7
TGTGCCAGTAGTATCTCTGGGGATTACGGGGAGCTGTTTTTT,CASSISGDYGELFF,.,.,TRBV19,TRBJ2-2
TGTGCCAGCAGTCCGGGACAGGGGGCGAGAACTGAAGCTTTCTTT,CASSPGQGARTEAFF,TRBD1,.,TRBV27,TRBJ1-1
TGCGCCAGCAGCTTGGTTGGGTACGATAGCAATGAGCAGTTCTTC,CASSLVGYDSNEQFF,.,.,TRBV5-1,TRBJ2-1
TGTGCCAGTAGTATAGTCCGACAGCGGGGTGAGCAGTTCTTC,CASSIVRQRGEQFF,TRBD2,few,TRBV19,TRBJ2-1
TGTGCCAGCAGCTTTGGGCAGGGGCCCACAGATACGCAGTATTTT,CASSFGQGPTDTQYF,.,few,TRBV5-4,TRBJ2-3
TGCGCCAGCAGTGGTCCAGCGGGGTGGTCTCAGTTCTTC,CASSGPAGWSQFF,TRBD2,few,TRBV10-1,TRBJ2-1
TGTGCCAGCAGGCCCAGGGGCAGTTCACCCCTCCACTTT,CASRPRGSSPLHF,.,medium-sized,TRBV27,TRBJ1-6
TGTGCCAGTAGTACGACTTCGATTGGCTACACCTTC,CASSTTSIGYTF,.,few,TRBV19,TRBJ1-2
TGCAGTGCTAGAGGCCAGGGGGCGCGGTATGGCTACACCTTC,CSARGQGARYGYTF,TRBD1,.,TRBV20-1,TRBJ1-2
TGTGCCAGCAGCATAGACAGGGCTCCCTACGAGCAGTACTTC,CASSIDRAPYEQYF,TRBD1,.,TRBV6-5,TRBJ2-7
TGTGCCTGGAGTTCTTCCCCCGGGGAGCTGTTTTTT,CAWSSSPGELFF,.,.,TRBV30,TRBJ2-2
TGCGCCAGCAGCTTGGAGGGGAGGGGGATTGATACGCAGTATTTT,CASSLEGRGIDTQYF,.,.,TRBV5-1,TRBJ2-3
TGTGCCAGCAGTTCCGGGACAGGGGTTTACAATGAGCAGTTCTTC,CASSSGTGVYNEQFF,TRBD1,medium-sized,TRBV27,TRBJ2-1
TGCGCCAGTGCAGGGGGCGCTGGGGGTATGAACACTGAAGCTTTCTTT,CASAGGAGGMNTEAFF,TRBD1,.,TRBV5-1,TRBJ1-1
TGTGCCAGCAGTTCTCTAGCCTACAATGAGCAGTTCTTC,CASSSLAYNEQFF,.,.,TRBV6-5,TRBJ2-1
TGTGCCAGCAGCTTATGGGGGGAAGGTGAAAAACTGTTTTTT,CASSLWGEGEKLFF,.,few,TRBV5-5,TRBJ1-4
TGTGCCAGCAGAGCACCTTCGAACACCGGGGAGCTGTTTTTT,CASRAPSNTGELFF,.,.,TRBV5-1,TRBJ2-2